This passage covers 8 T cell receptor beta chains from one sample sequenced in a study of T-cell memory formation after mild COVID-19. TCRdb reprocessed the 5' RACE reads with MiXCR, giving one entry per CDR3 protein. Of hundreds of thousands of distinct CDR3 sequences listed, roughly 21% are singletons. Sequenced material: PBMCs or a T cell subset sorted from them (not recorded which). These receptors all stem from an adult woman who had mild COVID-19 (a few samples of this study predate the infection). Cell type and time point are not known.

This clonotype was detected a few times. This chain links TRBV27 with TRBJ2-2; D remains ambiguous. V was shortened by 6 bases and J by 5 bases, with 22 bases between the two germline ends. The CDR3 totals 17 residues. Germline V gene lookup returns CDR1 MNHEY and CDR2 SMNVEV (reference sequence). CDR3 protein: CASSSRTSGLRTGELFF. The CDR3 DNA sequence: TGTGCCAGCAGCTCGCGTACATCCGGGCTTCGAACCGGGGAGCTGTTTTTT.

The chain combines TRBV5-5 with TRBJ2-1; the match to TRBD2 covers 13 bases. The CDR3 spans 17 residues. Trimming removed 4 bases from V and 3 bases from J; junction bases left unmatched: 7. In germline, CDR1 is SGHKS, CDR2 YYEKEE (reference sequence). The CDR3 sequence is CASSPSRTSGSYNEQFF. CDR3 nucleotides: TGTGCCAGCAGCCCTTCCCGGACTAGCGGGAGCTACAATGAGCAGTTCTTC. Looking up the rest from reference TRBV5-5 and TRBJ2-1 gives the full variable domain: DAGVTQSPTHLIKTRGQQVTLRCSPISGHKSVSWYQQVLGQGPQFIFQYYEKEERGRGNFPDRFSARQFPNYSSELNVNALLLGDSALYLCASSPSRTSGSYNEQFFGPGTRLTVL.

This clonotype was observed once. The CDR3 sequence: CSARDLEPTGELFF. The CDR3 nucleotides are TGCAGTGCTAGAGATCTGGAACCGACCGGGGAGCTGTTTTTT. The chain combines TRBV20-1 with TRBJ2-2; D uncertain. The CDR3 is 14 amino acids. Looked up from germline, CDR1 is DFQATT and CDR2 is SNEGSKA (reference sequence). The germline V and J ends were trimmed by 0 bases and 5 bases, with 10 bases remaining between them.

The chain's CDR3 is CASHPGGRHNGYTF. In DNA, the CDR3 is TGTGCCAGCCACCCAGGGGGCAGGCACAATGGCTACACCTTC. The J gene is TRBJ1-2, the V gene TRBV7-2; TRBD1 matches at 8 bases. The length of the CDR3 is 14 residues. The germline V gene encodes CDR1 SGHTA and CDR2 FQGNSA. With 8 bases clipped from V and 6 bases from J, the junction kept 11 bases outside the gene matches. Full variable domain (rest looked up from reference TRBV7-2 and TRBJ1-2): GAGVSQSPSNKVTEKGKDVELRCDPISGHTALYWYRQSLGQGLEFLIYFQGNSAPDKSGLPSDRFSAERTGGSVSTLTIQRTQQEDSAVYLCASHPGGRHNGYTFGSGTRLTVV.

The V and J genes are TRBV7-9 and TRBJ1-3, with TRBD1 matching over 8 bases. This CDR3 contains 16 residues. CDR1 is SEHNR, CDR2 FQNEAQ, per germline (reference sequence). With 6 bases clipped from V and 12 bases from J, the junction kept 19 bases outside the gene matches. This CDR3 is CASSSPGQDGPEYIYF. The DNA of the CDR3 is TGTGCCAGCAGTTCCCCGGGACAGGATGGCCCAGAGTACATATATTTT.

The CDR3 DNA reads TGTGCCAGCAGTAAGGACATCCCAAGGTCCGGGGAGCTGTTTTTT. It specifies CASSKDIPRSGELFF. J is TRBJ2-2 and V is TRBV5-5, with D possibly matching TRBD1 (5 bases). The CDR3 spans 15 residues. V was trimmed by 5 bases and J by 6 bases, leaving 17 bases between them. Germline V CDR1 and CDR2: SGHKS, YYEKEE (reference sequence).

This clonotype has a handful of counts. The chain uses TRBV6-6 and TRBJ1-1, with D perhaps matching TRBD1 (6 bases). V shed 2 bases and J shed 0 bases, with 10 bases lying between them. The CDR3 is made up of 15 amino acids. Germline assignment: CDR1 MNHNY and CDR2 SVGAGI (reference sequence). The CDR3 here is CASSYGGRVNTEAFF. The CDR3 nucleotides are TGTGCCAGCAGTTACGGGGGCAGGGTGAACACTGAAGCTTTCTTT.

This sequence joins TRBV12-3 or TRBV12-4 and TRBJ2-3; D is uncertain. The V end lost 6 bases, the J end lost 6 bases, and 19 bases lay between the germline ends. CDR3 length: 15 residues. The DNA of the CDR3 is TGTGCCAGCAGCCTCGGGCCCGGGTTGAAGGATACGCAGTATTTT. As protein: CASSLGPGLKDTQYF.